Below, one TCR beta chain is given with its context. These data belong to a study of identical twins. J gave up 4 bases and V 8 bases, and 16 bases lay outside the gene matches. The CDR3 extends over 17 amino acids. Germline V gene sequence: CDR1 MDHEN, CDR2 SYDVKM. TCRdb re-called the 5' RACE reads with MiXCR, one entry per CDR3 protein. In the table there are approximately 530,000 distinct CDR3 sequences, under 25% of which are singletons. These same records also appear under a second study, on yellow fever vaccine responses in identical twins.

The genes are TRBV28 and TRBJ2-1; 8 bases match TRBD2. This TCR came from a woman in her late teens or twenties in good health. Sample: CD4+ T cells sorted from blood. Here the CDR3 reads CASCNYRGGTTYNEQFF. CDR3 DNA: TGTGCCAGCTGTAACTACCGGGGGGGGACTACTTACAATGAGCAGTTCTTC.